Shown below are 2 T cell receptor beta chains from a single sample sequenced in a study of post-analysis software for immune sequencing data. Built from TCR beta cDNA, the libraries had unique molecular identifiers in them. Each CDR3 protein gets one entry after TCRdb re-called the PCR reads with MiXCR. The profile shows about 150,000 distinct CDR3 sequences, approximately 28% of them singletons. General study results and limits: Compared with controls, patients had more of about 5 TRBV segments, including TRBV5-6, TRBV5-1 and TRBV20-1.

Which antigens these TCRs recognize remains unknown. Sequenced: blood. The receptors stem from a girl aged 5 to 17 with multiple sclerosis.

This clonotype appeared a few times. The chain carries TRBV27 and TRBJ2-7, with D possibly being TRBD2 (6 bases). V lost 4 bases to trimming and J lost 6 bases, with 13 bases between them. Germline CDR1 MNHEY, CDR2 SMNVEV (reference sequence). The CDR3 covers 13 residues. CDR3 sequence (DNA): TGTGCCAGCAGTTCCGGACTAACCGGCGAGCAGTACTTC. Protein product: CASSSGLTGEQYF.

This clonotype has at least ten counts. The chain couples TRBV20-1 to TRBJ2-7; TRBD2 is a possible D gene (6 bases). V was clipped by 1 base and J by 0 bases, with 10 bases between them. The CDR3 has 14 amino acids. Germline CDR1 DFQATT, CDR2 SNEGSKA (reference sequence). The CDR3 region has the DNA TGCAGTGCTAGAGGGCGCGGGAACTCCTACGAGCAGTACTTC. Its translation: CSARGRGNSYEQYF.